Below, 4 T cell receptor beta chains from the same sample are listed, as sequenced in a study of spatial heterogeneity in lung cancer. Findings and limits, study-wide: Within tumors, counts of expanded alpha and beta TCRs tracked tumor mutation counts.

These receptors lack a known antigen. From the 5' RACE reads, TCRdb called clonotypes with MiXCR, one entry per CDR3 protein. The sample shows roughly 18,000 distinct CDR3 sequences, around 6.4% of them seen only once. Sample time point: sample taken at primary tumor resection. The source was lung tumor tissue, collected at surgery. The receptors shown here come from a female donor with early-stage non-small cell lung cancer.

In its sample, this clonotype was seen many times. The library was designed around alpha chains, so this beta chain is a stray read whose abundance carries little weight. The chain is built from TRBV7-9 and TRBJ2-5; 7 bases are shared with TRBD2. In germline, CDR1 is SEHNR, CDR2 FQNEAQ (reference sequence). V gave up 1 base and J gave up 0 bases; unmatched junction bases: 5. This CDR3 is 16 amino acids long. The CDR3 nucleotides read TGTGCCAGCAGCTTAGGGGACTACGTCAACCAAGAGACCCAGTACTTC. It encodes CASSLGDYVNQETQYF.

In its sample, this clonotype was seen many times. Being off target in a library aimed at alpha chains, this beta chain has a size of little meaning. V gene TRBV28 combines with J gene TRBJ1-1, with D possibly TRBD1 on 6 matching bases. The CDR3 covers 14 residues. Germline assignment: CDR1 MDHEN and CDR2 SYDVKM. V was pared by 6 bases and J by 4 bases, with 15 bases between. The CDR3 loop is CASSQGRPVTEAFF. Here the CDR3 DNA reads TGTGCCAGCAGCCAGGGGCGGCCCGTCACTGAAGCTTTCTTT.

Ten or more counts support this clonotype. This beta chain is a stray sequence in a library constructed for alpha chains; its clone size is not meaningful. CDR3 in DNA: TGCGCCAGCAGTATCGGCAGAAGCTATAATTCACCCCTCCACTTT. This codes for CASSIGRSYNSPLHF. The chain uses TRBV10-2 and TRBJ1-6, with D unresolved. This CDR3 spans 15 amino acids. The germline CDR1 and CDR2 sequences are WSHSY and SAAADI. The V gene lost 5 bases and the J gene lost 3 bases, with 11 bases spanning the gap.

Turning to this clonotype: This beta chain lies outside the target of a library built for alpha chains; its clone size means little. This chain uses TRBV9 with TRBJ2-7; D assignment may be TRBD1 or TRBD2 (7 bases each). In germline, CDR1 is SGDLS, CDR2 YYNGEE. The length of the CDR3 is 14 residues. Trimming shortened V by 6 bases and J by 1 base, and 14 bases separated the two germline ends. The CDR3 loop reads CASTQGGESYEQYF. The CDR3 coding sequence is TGTGCCAGCACCCAGGGGGGGGAGTCCTACGAGCAGTACTTC.